The 5 T cell receptor beta chains below come from one sample, sequenced in a study of blood T cells in healthy people across ages. Primed by a sample-barcoded 5' primer and a J-beta primer mix, a second PCR proceeded for 7 to 11 cycles. Each CDR3 protein is one row after TCRdb ran MiXCR on the 5' RACE reads. This table has 1.5 million to 2 million distinct CDR3 sequences, 30% to 40% appearing once. Specimen: blood. These receptors were collected from a woman under 40 in good health.

This clonotype came up a few times. The genes are TRBV9 and TRBJ2-1; D remains ambiguous. CDR3 length: 14 residues. Germline V gene lookup returns CDR1 SGDLS and CDR2 YYNGEE. V gave up 2 bases and J gave up 10 bases, with 16 bases separating them. The CDR3 spells CASSVRSTETEQFF. The CDR3, as DNA: TGTGCCAGCAGCGTGCGCTCGACCGAAACCGAGCAGTTCTTC.

Note on this clonotype: Being one base from a much bigger clone, this may be a read error. The CDR3 DNA sequence: TGTGCCACCCAGCCCCGTTATGGCTACACCTTC. This sequence encodes CATQPRYGYTF. The chain carries TRBV12-3 or TRBV12-4 and TRBJ1-2; D unresolved. Trimming pared 10 bases from V and 5 bases from J, leaving 11 bases between. The CDR3 has 11 amino acids.

This clonotype was detected a few times. The genes are TRBV7-9 and TRBJ1-1, with TRBD1 matching over 8 bases. The CDR3 length is 12 residues. Germline V gene sequence: CDR1 SEHNR, CDR2 FQNEAQ (reference sequence). Losses at the gene ends were 5 bases for V and 8 bases for J; bases not matched to a gene: 4. In DNA, the CDR3 is TGTGCCAGCAGCCCCGGGGACAGGGAAGCTTTCTTT. It codes for CASSPGDREAFF.

In its sample, this clonotype was seen a few times. V gene TRBV28 combines with J gene TRBJ2-7; TRBD1 is a possible D gene (6 bases). The V gene's germline CDR1 is MDHEN and CDR2 SYDVKM. V lost 2 bases, J lost 0 bases, and 14 bases lay in between. CDR3 length: 16 amino acids. The CDR3 nucleotides are TGTGCCAGCAGTTTACCAGCAGGGGCCGGCTCCTACGAGCAGTACTTC. Protein product: CASSLPAGAGSYEQYF.

There are a few counts of this clonotype. The V gene is TRBV6-1, the J gene TRBJ1-5; D ambiguous. Germline V lookup: CDR1 MNHNS, CDR2 SASEGT. This CDR3 spans 15 amino acids. V was trimmed by 2 bases and J by 2 bases, leaving 10 bases between them. The CDR3 reads CASSEWEDGNQPQHF. CDR3 nucleotide sequence: TGTGCCAGCAGTGAATGGGAGGATGGCAATCAGCCCCAGCATTTT.